The rows below give T cell receptor beta chains drawn from one sample of a study of blood T cell repertoires in COVID-19. Here immunoSEQ multiplex PCR was the method, and the copy in TCRdb shows in-frame clones only, minus some. The data hold about 250,000 clones, with around 85% observed a single time. The source material was peripheral blood. The receptor source for this set is a woman at least 80 years old with acute or convalescent COVID-19. Both conserved end residues are part of each CDR3. The D gene is left open where the match is weak. Clone size is stated in some rows and not others, as once, few, many or a class when expanded.

j_gene	v_gene	abundance	d_gene	CDR3nt	CDR3aa
TRBJ1-5	TRBV6-6	.	TRBD1	TGTGCCAGCAGTTTTCGACAGGGACGCAATCAGCCCCAGCATTTT	CASSFRQGRNQPQHF
TRBJ2-7	TRBV7-8	.	.	TGTGCCAGCAGCTTAAAGGGGGATTCCTCCTACGAGCAGTACTTC	CASSLKGDSSYEQYF
TRBJ1-2	TRBV29-1	.	.	TGCAGCGTTGGGGCCTTAGGAGGCTACACCTTC	CSVGALGGYTF
TRBJ2-1	TRBV5-1	.	TRBD2	TGCGCCAGCAGCTTTAGCGGGGACCACTACAATGAGCAGTTCTTC	CASSFSGDHYNEQFF
TRBJ1-1	TRBV5-4	.	TRBD1	TGTGCCAGCAGCTTTGGACAGGGGGCTGGTGGCACTGAAGCTTTCTTT	CASSFGQGAGGTEAFF
TRBJ2-4	TRBV18	.	TRBD2	TGTGCCAGCTCACCATCTCTAGCGGGGGGCAAAAACATTCAGTACTTC	CASSPSLAGGKNIQYF
TRBJ1-5	TRBV6-5	once	TRBD1	TGTGCCAGCAAAGCCCTGGACAGGGGGTTGCAGCCCCAGCATTTT	CASKALDRGLQPQHF
TRBJ1-1	TRBV7-6	.	.	TGTGCCAGCAGCTTAAACGGCAGGGCGGTATCTGAAGCTTTCTTT	CASSLNGRAVSEAFF
TRBJ2-7	TRBV2	.	TRBD2	TGTGCCAGCGCTGAGGGCATAGCGGGACCCTACGAGCAGTACTTC	CASAEGIAGPYEQYF
TRBJ1-1	TRBV5-6	.	TRBD1	TGTGCCAGCAGCTTGGCGGGACAGGGGGAAGCTTTCTTT	CASSLAGQGEAFF
TRBJ1-6	TRBV9	once	.	TGTGCCAGCGGCCGGCAAGACGGGAATTCACCCCTCCACTTT	CASGRQDGNSPLHF
TRBJ2-5	TRBV19	.	.	TGTGCCAGTAGTATGAGGCAAGAGACCCAGTACTTC	CASSMRQETQYF
TRBJ2-7	TRBV19	once	TRBD2	TGTGCCAGTAGTCTCGGGACTAGCGGGGCCTACGAGCAGTACTTC	CASSLGTSGAYEQYF
TRBJ1-6	TRBV6-1	few	.	TGTGCCAGCAGTGAAAGGCGAGTACAGGGTAATTCACCCCTCCACTTT	CASSERRVQGNSPLHF
TRBJ2-1	TRBV20-1	.	.	TGCAGTGCCACAGGGAATGAGCAGTTCTTC	CSATGNEQFF
TRBJ2-6	TRBV14	.	TRBD2	TGTGCCAGCAGCCGTGAGCGGGGAACTGGGGCCAACGTCCTGACTTTC	CASSRERGTGANVLTF
TRBJ2-2	TRBV5-1	.	.	TGCGCCAGCAGCTTGGGTCAGAACACCGGGGAGCTGTTTTTT	CASSLGQNTGELFF
TRBJ2-6	TRBV21-1	.	.	TGTGCCAGCACCAAAAGGGGGACAGGGTACTACCTCTCTGGGGCCAACGTCCTGACTTTC	CASTKRGTGYYLSGANVLTF
TRBJ1-2	TRBV19	once	.	TGTGCCAGTAGTCTCGACAGGAACTATGGCTACACCTTC	CASSLDRNYGYTF
TRBJ1-4	TRBV7-8	.	TRBD1	TGTGCCAGCAGCCGCGTCAGCCTTGGGACAGGAATTTATGAAAAACTGTTTTTT	CASSRVSLGTGIYEKLFF
TRBJ2-5	TRBV10-3	.	TRBD2	TGTGCCATCAGTGGAACTAGCGGGGCCATCCAAGAGACCCAGTACTTC	CAISGTSGAIQETQYF
TRBJ2-6	TRBV29-1	.	.	TGCAGCGTGGAGGGGACTGGGGCCAACGTCCTGACTTTC	CSVEGTGANVLTF
TRBJ1-4	TRBV5-1	once	.	TGCGCCAGCAGCACCCTGGGCGGGTCCATAACAATTAATGAAAAACTGTTTTTT	CASSTLGGSITINEKLFF
TRBJ2-7	TRBV3-1/TRBV3-2	once	.	TGTGCCAGCAGCCAAGTTAGTTACGAGCAGTACTTC	CASSQVSYEQYF
TRBJ2-3	TRBV18	.	TRBD1	TGTGCCAGCTCACCAAACCAGGGGGCAACAGATACGCAGTATTTT	CASSPNQGATDTQYF
TRBJ2-3	TRBV11-1	.	TRBD2	TGTGCCAGCAGCCCACAAGGACTAGCGGGAGATACGCAGTATTTT	CASSPQGLAGDTQYF
TRBJ1-5	TRBV28	.	TRBD1	TGTGCCAGCAGCGTCCAGGGGGGCTATCAGCCCCAGCATTTT	CASSVQGGYQPQHF
TRBJ1-1	TRBV3-1/TRBV3-2	.	TRBD1	TGTGCCAGCAGCTCTAGAGACAGGGTGAACACTGAAGCTTTCTTT	CASSSRDRVNTEAFF
TRBJ1-1	TRBV19	.	.	TGTGCCAGTAGTATAAGTTCTATGAACACTGAAGCTTTCTTT	CASSISSMNTEAFF
TRBJ1-2	TRBV7-9	once	TRBD1	TGTGCCAGCAGCTCCGGACAGGGTGAGCTGTACACCTTC	CASSSGQGELYTF
TRBJ1-3	TRBV18	.	TRBD1	TGTGCCAGCTCACCAGGGACAGCAGACTCTGGAAACACCATATATTTT	CASSPGTADSGNTIYF
TRBJ2-7	TRBV24-1	.	.	TGTGCCACCAGTGAGCAGGGCTACGAGCAGTACTTC	CATSEQGYEQYF
TRBJ2-7	TRBV3-1/TRBV3-2	few	.	TGTGCCAGCAGCTTACAGGTTTCCTACGAGCAGTACTTC	CASSLQVSYEQYF
TRBJ2-7	TRBV20-1	.	.	TGCAGTGCTAGTAGGGGCCGGAGCTCCTACGAGCAGTACTTC	CSASRGRSSYEQYF
TRBJ2-7	TRBV15	once	TRBD2	TGTGCCACCAGCGAGGGACTAGGGCCCTACGAGCAGTACTTC	CATSEGLGPYEQYF
TRBJ1-1	TRBV27	.	.	TGTGCCAGCAGTTCATCCTTGCTCCTTCCCGAGAATCCTGAAGCTTTCTTT	CASSSSLLLPENPEAFF
TRBJ2-7	TRBV18	few	TRBD1	TGTGCCAGCTCACCATTACAGGGGCAGAACGAGCAGTACTTC	CASSPLQGQNEQYF
TRBJ2-3	TRBV6-1	.	.	TGTGCCAGCAGTGCGTTTTCAGGCGGGGGCACAGATACGCAGTATTTT	CASSAFSGGGTDTQYF
TRBJ2-5	TRBV19	.	TRBD2	TGTGCCAGTAGTACCGGGACTAGCGGGAGGGGAGAGACCCAGTACTTC	CASSTGTSGRGETQYF
TRBJ2-1	TRBV6-5	.	TRBD1	TGTGCCACAGGACGGACAGGGCTGGGAGAGCAGTTCTTC	CATGRTGLGEQFF
TRBJ2-7	TRBV7-8	.	.	TGTGCCAGCAGACTGGGTGGGAGCCAGTACTTC	CASRLGGSQYF
TRBJ2-1	TRBV7-8	once	TRBD1	TGTGCCAGCAGCCGCGCCGGGACAGGGAACTACAATGAGCAGTTCTTC	CASSRAGTGNYNEQFF
TRBJ2-7	TRBV6-1	few	TRBD1	TGTGCCAGCAGAGAAAAACAGGGGGAAGGGTCCTACGAGCAGTACTTC	CASREKQGEGSYEQYF
TRBJ2-3	TRBV29-1	.	.	TGCAGCGTTGAACGGCCAGGAGGAATTAGCACAGATACGCAGTATTTT	CSVERPGGISTDTQYF